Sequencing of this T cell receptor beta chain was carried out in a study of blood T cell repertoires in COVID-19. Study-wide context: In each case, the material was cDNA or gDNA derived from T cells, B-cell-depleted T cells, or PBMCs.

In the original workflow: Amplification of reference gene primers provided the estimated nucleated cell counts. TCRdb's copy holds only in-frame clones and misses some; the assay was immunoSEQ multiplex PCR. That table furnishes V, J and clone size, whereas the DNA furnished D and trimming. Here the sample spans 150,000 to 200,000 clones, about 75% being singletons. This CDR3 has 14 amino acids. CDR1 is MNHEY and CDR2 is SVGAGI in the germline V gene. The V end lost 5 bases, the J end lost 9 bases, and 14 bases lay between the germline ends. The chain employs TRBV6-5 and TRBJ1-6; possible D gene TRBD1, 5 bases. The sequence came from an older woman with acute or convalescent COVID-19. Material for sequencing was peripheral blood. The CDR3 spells CASSRTMSGSPLHF. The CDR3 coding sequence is TGTGCCAGCAGTAGGACAATGTCGGGTTCACCCCTCCACTTT.